Sequencing of this T cell receptor beta chain was carried out in a study of cytomegalovirus exposure and HLA in healthy donors. Overall study findings and caveats: Rare TCR sequences predominated, though certain public TCRs were found in many donors.

As concerns this clone: Its cognate antigen is unknown.

The PCR had 60 Vbeta and 13 Jbeta primers. Repertoires were generated with immunoSEQ multiplex PCR, while TCRdb's copy carries only in-frame clones and drops some. The repertoire has approximately 170,000 clones, around four fifths of them found once; the top ten carry 0.95% to 1.5%. Sequenced input: PBMCs. The TCR was taken from a boy aged 2 to 9 in good health and CMV-seronegative.

The CDR3 is CASSLGGQGVYEQYF. CDR3 sequence (DNA): TGTGCCAGCAGTTTGGGGGGACAGGGGGTGTACGAGCAGTACTTC. J is TRBJ2-7 and V is TRBV27, with 11 bases that match TRBD1. Losses at the gene ends were 3 bases for V and 4 bases for J; bases not matched to a gene: 5. Germline V CDR1 and CDR2: MNHEY, SMNVEV (reference sequence). This CDR3 is 15 amino acids long.